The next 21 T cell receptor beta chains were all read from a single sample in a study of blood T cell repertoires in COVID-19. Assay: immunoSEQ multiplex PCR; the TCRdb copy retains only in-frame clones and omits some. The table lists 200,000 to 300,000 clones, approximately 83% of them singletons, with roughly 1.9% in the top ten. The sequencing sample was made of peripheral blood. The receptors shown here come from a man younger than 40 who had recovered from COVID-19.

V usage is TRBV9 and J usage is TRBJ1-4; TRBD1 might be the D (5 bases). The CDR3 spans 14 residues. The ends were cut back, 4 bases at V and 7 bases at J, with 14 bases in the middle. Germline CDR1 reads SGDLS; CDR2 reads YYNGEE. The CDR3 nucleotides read TGTGCCAGCAGCCCCGGGGGGGGAGGTGAAAAACTGTTTTTT. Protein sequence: CASSPGGGGEKLFF.

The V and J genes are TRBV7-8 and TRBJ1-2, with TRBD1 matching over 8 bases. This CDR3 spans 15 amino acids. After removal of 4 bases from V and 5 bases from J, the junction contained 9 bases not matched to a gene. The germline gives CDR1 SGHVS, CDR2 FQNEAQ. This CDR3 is CASSSLGQGVYGYTF. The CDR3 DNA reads TGTGCCAGCAGCTCTCTCGGACAGGGTGTATATGGCTACACCTTC. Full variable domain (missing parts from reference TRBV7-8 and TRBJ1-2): GAGVSQSPRYKVAKRGQDVALRCDPISGHVSLFWYQQALGQGPEFLTYFQNEAQLDKSGLPSDRFFAERPEGSVSTLKIQRTQQEDSAVYLCASSSLGQGVYGYTFGSGTRLTVV.

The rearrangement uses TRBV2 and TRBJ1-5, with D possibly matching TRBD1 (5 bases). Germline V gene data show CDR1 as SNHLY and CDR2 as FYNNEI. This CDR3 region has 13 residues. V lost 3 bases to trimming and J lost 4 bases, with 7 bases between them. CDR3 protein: CASSEYRNQPQHF. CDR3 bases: TGTGCCAGCAGTGAGTACAGGAATCAGCCCCAGCATTTT.

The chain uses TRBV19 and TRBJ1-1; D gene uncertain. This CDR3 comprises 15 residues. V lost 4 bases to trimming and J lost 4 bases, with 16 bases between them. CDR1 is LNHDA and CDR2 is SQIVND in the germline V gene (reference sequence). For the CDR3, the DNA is TGTGCCAGTAGTAGTCCCTTGCTGGTCGGCACTGAAGCTTTCTTT. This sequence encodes CASSSPLLVGTEAFF.

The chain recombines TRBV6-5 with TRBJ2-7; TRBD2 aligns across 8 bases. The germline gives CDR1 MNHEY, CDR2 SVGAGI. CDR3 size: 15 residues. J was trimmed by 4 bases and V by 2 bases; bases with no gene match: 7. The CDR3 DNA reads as TGTGCCAGCAGTTACGCCGGGGGGGCAGGGTACGAGCAGTACTTC. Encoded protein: CASSYAGGAGYEQYF.

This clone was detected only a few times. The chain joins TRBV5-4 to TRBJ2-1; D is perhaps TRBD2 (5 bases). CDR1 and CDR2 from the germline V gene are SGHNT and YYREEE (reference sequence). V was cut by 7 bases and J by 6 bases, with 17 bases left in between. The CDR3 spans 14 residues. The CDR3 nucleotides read TGTGCCAGCCGGAGAGGCGGAGGACGCAATGAGCAGTTCTTC. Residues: CASRRGGGRNEQFF.

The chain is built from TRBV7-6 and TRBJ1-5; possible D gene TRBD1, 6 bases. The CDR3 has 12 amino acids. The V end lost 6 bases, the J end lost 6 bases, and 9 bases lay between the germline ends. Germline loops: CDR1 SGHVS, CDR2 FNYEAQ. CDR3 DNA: TGTGCCAGCAGTTCCAGGGGTCAGCCCCAGCATTTT. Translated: CASSSRGQPQHF.

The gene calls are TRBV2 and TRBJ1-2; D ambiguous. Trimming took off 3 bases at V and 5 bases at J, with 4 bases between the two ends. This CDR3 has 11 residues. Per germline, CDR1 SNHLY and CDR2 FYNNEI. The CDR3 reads CASSDGYGYTF. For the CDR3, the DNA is TGTGCCAGCAGTGACGGTTATGGCTACACCTTC. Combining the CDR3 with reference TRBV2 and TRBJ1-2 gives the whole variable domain EPEVTQTPSHQVTQMGQEVILRCVPISNHLYFYWYRQILGQKVEFLVSFYNNEISEKSEIFDDQFSVERPDGSNFTLKIRSTKLEDSAMYFCASSDGYGYTFGSGTRLTVV.

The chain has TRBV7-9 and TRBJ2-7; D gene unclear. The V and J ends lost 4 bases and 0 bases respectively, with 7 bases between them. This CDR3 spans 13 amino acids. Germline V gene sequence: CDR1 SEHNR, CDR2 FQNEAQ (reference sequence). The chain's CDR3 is CASSSTGSYEQYF. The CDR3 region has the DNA TGTGCCAGCAGCTCCACGGGCTCCTACGAGCAGTACTTC.

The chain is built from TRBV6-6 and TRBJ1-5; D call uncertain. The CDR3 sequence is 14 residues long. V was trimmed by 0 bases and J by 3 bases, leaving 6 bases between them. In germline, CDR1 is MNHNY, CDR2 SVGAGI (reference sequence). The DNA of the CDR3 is TGTGCCAGCAGTTACTCGAGTCTCAATCAGCCCCAGCATTTT. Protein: CASSYSSLNQPQHF.

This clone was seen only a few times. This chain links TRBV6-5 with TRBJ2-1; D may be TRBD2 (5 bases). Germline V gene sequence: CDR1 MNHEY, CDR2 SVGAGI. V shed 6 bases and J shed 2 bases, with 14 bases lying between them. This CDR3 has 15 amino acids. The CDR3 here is CASSRGLSTYNEQFF. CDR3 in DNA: TGTGCCAGCAGCCGAGGACTGTCTACCTACAATGAGCAGTTCTTC.

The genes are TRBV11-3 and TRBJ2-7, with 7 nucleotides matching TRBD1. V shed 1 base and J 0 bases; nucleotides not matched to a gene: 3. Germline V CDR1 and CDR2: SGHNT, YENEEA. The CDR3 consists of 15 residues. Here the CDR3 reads CASSLGGDSSYEQYF. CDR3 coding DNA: TGTGCCAGCAGCTTAGGAGGGGACAGCTCCTACGAGCAGTACTTC.

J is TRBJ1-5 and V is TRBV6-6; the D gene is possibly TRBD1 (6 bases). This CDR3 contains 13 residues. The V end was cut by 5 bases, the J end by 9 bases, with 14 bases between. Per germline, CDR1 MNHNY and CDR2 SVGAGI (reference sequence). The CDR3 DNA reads TGTGCCAGCAGTGACGACAGGTTAGGGCCCCAGCATTTT. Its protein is CASSDDRLGPQHF.

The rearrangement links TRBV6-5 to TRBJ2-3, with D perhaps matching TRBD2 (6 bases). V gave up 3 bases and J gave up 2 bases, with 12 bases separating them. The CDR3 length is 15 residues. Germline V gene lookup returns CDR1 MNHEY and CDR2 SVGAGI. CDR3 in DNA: TGTGCCAGCAGTTATGTGGGGGGATTCACAGATACGCAGTATTTT. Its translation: CASSYVGGFTDTQYF.

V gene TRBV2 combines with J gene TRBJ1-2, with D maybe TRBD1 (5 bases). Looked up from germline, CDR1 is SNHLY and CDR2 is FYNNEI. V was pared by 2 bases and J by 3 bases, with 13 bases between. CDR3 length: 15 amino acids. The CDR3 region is CASSEWQGRHYGYTF. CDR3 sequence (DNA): TGTGCCAGCAGTGAATGGCAGGGAAGGCACTATGGCTACACCTTC.

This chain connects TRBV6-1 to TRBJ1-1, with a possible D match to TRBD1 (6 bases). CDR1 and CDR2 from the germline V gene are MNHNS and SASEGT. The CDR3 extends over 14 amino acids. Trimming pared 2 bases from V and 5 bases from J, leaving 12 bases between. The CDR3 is CASSELRGGTEAFF. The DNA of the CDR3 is TGTGCCAGCAGTGAACTTAGGGGGGGAACTGAAGCTTTCTTT.

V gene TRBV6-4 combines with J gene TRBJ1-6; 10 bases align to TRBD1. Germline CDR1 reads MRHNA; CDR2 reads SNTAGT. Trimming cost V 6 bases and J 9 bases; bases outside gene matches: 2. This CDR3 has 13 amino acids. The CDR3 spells CASSGQGGSPLHF. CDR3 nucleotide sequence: TGTGCCAGCAGCGGACAGGGGGGTTCACCCCTCCACTTT.

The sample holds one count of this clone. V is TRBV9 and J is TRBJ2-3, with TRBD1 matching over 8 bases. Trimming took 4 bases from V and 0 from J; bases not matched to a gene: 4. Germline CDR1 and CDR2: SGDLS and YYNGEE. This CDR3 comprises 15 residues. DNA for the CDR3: TGTGCCAGCAGCTCCGGGACAGGAAGCACAGATACGCAGTATTTT. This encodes CASSSGTGSTDTQYF. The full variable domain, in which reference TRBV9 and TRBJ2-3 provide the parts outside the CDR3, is DSGVTQTPKHLITATGQRVTLRCSPRSGDLSVYWYQQSLDQGLQFLIQYYNGEERAKGNILERFSAQQFPDLHSELNLSSLELGDSALYFCASSSGTGSTDTQYFGPGTRLTVL.

CDR3 DNA: TGTGCCAGCACTAAACAGGGGGTCGCCTACGAGCAGTACTTC. This sequence encodes CASTKQGVAYEQYF. This chain joins TRBV6-5 and TRBJ2-7, with 8 bases matching TRBD1. Germline V CDR1 and CDR2: MNHEY, SVGAGI. The CDR3 runs to 14 residues. After removal of 7 bases from V and 2 bases from J, the junction contained 7 bases not matched to a gene.

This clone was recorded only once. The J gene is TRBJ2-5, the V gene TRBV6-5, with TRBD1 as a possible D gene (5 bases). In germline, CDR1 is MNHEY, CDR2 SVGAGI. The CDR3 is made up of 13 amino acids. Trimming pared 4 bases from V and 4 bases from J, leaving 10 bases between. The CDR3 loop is CASSWGRGETQYF. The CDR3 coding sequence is TGTGCCAGCAGTTGGGGCCGAGGAGAGACCCAGTACTTC.

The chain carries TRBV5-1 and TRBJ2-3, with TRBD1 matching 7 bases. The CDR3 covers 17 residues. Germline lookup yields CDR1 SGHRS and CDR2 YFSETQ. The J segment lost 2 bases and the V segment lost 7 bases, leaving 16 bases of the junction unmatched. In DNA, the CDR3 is TGCGCCAGCGGCAAAAATGACAGGGTTGGTTACACAGATACGCAGTATTTT. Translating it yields CASGKNDRVGYTDTQYF.